This T cell receptor (beta chain) originates from a study of blood T cell repertoires in COVID-19. Some clones are missing from TCRdb's copy, which holds only in-frame ones; the method was immunoSEQ multiplex PCR. The repertoire consists of 150,000 to 200,000 clones, with more than 75% occurring once and the leading ten covering about 6.3%. CDR1 and CDR2 (germline): SNHLY, FYNNEI. J was trimmed by 4 bases and V by 4 bases; bases with no gene match: 7. The CDR3 length is 16 residues. The TCR comes from a man aged 40-50 years with active or convalescent COVID-19. Sequencing was carried out using peripheral blood. The genes are TRBV2 and TRBJ2-1, with 10 bases fitting TRBD2. The CDR3 reads CASSVIIAGGYNEQFF. CDR3 in DNA: TGTGCCAGCAGTGTCATCATAGCGGGGGGATACAATGAGCAGTTCTTC.